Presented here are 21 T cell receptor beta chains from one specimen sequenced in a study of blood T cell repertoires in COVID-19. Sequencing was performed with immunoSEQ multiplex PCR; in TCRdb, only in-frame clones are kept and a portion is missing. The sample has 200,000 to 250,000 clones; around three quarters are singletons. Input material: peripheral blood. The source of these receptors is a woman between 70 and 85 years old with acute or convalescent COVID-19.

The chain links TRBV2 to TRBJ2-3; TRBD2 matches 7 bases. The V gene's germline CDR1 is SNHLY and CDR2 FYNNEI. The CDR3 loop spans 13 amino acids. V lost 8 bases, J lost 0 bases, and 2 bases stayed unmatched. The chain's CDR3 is CASGRASTDTQYF. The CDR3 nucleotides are TGTGCCAGCGGGAGGGCGAGCACAGATACGCAGTATTTT.

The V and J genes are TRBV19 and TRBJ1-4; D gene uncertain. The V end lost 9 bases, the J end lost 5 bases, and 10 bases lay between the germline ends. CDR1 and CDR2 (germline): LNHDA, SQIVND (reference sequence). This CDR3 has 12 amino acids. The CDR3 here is CASPEQNEKLFF. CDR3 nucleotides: TGTGCCAGCCCGGAACAGAATGAAAAACTGTTTTTT.

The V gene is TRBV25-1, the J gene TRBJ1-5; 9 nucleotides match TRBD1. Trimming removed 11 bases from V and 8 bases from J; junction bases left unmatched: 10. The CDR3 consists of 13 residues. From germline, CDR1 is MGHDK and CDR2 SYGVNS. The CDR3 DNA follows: TGTGCCGGACCACAGGGGGCGGAGAAGCCCCAGCATTTT. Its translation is CAGPQGAEKPQHF.

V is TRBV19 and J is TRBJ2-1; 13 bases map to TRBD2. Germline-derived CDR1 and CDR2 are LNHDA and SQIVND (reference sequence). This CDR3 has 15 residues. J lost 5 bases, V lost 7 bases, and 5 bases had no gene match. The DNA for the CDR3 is TGTGCCAGTACCCCACTAGCGGGGGGGGACAATGAGCAGTTCTTC. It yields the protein CASTPLAGGDNEQFF.

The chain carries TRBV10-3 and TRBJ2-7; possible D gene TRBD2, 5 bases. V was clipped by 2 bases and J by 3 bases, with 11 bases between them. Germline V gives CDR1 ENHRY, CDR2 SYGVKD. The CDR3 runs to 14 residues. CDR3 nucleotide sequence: TGTGCCATCAGTGAGGTGATGGGGAGCTACGAGCAGTACGTC. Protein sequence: CAISEVMGSYEQYV.

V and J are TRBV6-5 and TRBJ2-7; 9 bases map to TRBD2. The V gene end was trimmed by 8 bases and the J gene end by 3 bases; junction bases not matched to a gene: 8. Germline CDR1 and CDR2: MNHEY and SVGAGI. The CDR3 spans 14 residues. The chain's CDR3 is CASGRGGANYEQYF. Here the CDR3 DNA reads TGTGCCAGCGGCCGCGGGGGGGCCAACTACGAGCAGTACTTC.

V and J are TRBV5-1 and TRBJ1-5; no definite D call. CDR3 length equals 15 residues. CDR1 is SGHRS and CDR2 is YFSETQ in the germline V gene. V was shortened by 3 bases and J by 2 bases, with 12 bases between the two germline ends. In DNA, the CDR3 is TGCGCCAGCAGCTGGGGAGACGGAGGCAATCAGCCCCAGCATTTT. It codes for CASSWGDGGNQPQHF.

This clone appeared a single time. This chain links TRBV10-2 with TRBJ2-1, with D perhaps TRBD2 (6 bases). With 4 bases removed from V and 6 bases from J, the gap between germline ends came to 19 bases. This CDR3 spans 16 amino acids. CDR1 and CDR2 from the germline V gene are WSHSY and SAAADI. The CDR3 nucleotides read TGCGCCAGCAGTGCCTCTACTAGCATATACTCCAATGAGCAGTTCTTC. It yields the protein CASSASTSIYSNEQFF.

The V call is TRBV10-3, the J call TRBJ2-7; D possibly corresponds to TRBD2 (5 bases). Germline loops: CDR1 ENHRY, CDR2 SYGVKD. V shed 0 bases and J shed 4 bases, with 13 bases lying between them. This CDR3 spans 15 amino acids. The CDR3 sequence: CAISESGVGGYEQYF. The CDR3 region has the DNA TGTGCCATCAGTGAGTCCGGGGTCGGTGGGTACGAGCAGTACTTC.

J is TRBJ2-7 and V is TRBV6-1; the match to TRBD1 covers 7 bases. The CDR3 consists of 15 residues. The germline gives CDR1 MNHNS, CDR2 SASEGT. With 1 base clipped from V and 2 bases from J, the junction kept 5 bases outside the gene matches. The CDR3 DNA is TGTGCCAGCAGTGAAGGGGACAGAAGCCCCTACGAGCAGTACTTC. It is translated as CASSEGDRSPYEQYF.

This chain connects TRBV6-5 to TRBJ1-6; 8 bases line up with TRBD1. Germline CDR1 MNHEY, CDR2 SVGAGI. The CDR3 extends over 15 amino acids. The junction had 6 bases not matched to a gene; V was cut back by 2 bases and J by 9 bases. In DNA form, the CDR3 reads TGTGCCAGCAGTTACGATCAGGGGGCTGGTTCACCCCTCCACTTT. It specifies CASSYDQGAGSPLHF.

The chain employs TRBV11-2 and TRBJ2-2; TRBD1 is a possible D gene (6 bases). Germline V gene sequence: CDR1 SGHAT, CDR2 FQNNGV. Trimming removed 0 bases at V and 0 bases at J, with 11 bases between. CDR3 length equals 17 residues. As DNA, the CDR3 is TGTGCCAGCAGCTTAGATCCCCCAGGGGCGAACACCGGGGAGCTGTTTTTT. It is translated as CASSLDPPGANTGELFF.

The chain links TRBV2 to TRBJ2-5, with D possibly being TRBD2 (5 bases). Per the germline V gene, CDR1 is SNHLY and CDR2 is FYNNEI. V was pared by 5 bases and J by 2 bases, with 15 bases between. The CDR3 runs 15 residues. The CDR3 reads CASSRGLVGQETQYF. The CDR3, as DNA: TGTGCCAGCAGTAGAGGGCTGGTAGGGCAAGAGACCCAGTACTTC.

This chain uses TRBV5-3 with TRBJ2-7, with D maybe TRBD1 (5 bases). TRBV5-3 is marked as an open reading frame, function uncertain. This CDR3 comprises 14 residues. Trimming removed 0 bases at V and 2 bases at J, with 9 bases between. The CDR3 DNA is TGTGCCAGAAGCTTGGCACGACAGCCCTACGAGCAGTACTTC. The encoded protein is CARSLARQPYEQYF.

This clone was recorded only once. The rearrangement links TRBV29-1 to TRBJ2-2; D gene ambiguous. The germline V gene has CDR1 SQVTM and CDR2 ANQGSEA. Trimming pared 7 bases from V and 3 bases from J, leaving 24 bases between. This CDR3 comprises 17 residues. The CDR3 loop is CSAIFFNPSSDTGELFF. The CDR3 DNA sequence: TGCAGCGCTATCTTCTTTAATCCCTCCTCGGACACCGGGGAGCTGTTTTTT.

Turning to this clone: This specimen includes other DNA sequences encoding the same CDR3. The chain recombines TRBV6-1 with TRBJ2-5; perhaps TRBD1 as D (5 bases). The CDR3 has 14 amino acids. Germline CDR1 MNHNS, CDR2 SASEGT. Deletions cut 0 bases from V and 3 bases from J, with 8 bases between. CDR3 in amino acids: CASSEAQGEETQYF. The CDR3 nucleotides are TGTGCCAGCAGTGAAGCGCAAGGGGAAGAGACCCAGTACTTC.

This chain's CDR3 is CASSAGTSGGLNEQFF. The CDR3 DNA sequence: TGTGCCAGCAGCGCCGGGACTAGCGGGGGTCTAAATGAGCAGTTCTTC. The rearrangement links TRBV9 to TRBJ2-1; 14 bases agree with TRBD2. CDR3 size: 16 residues. Per the germline V gene, CDR1 is SGDLS and CDR2 is YYNGEE. With V trimmed by 3 bases and J by 7 bases, 6 bases remained unmatched.

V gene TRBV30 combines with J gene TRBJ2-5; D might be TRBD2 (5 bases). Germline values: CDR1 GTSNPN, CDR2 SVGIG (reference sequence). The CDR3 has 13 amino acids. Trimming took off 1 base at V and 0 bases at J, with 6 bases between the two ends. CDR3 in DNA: TGTGCCTGGAGTGGCGGGCACCAAGAGACCCAGTACTTC. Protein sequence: CAWSGGHQETQYF.

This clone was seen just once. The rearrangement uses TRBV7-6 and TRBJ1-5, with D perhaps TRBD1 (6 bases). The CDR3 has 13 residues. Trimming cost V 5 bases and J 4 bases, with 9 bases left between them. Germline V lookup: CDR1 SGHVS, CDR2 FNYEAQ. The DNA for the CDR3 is TGTGCCAGCAGCCTACAGGGTAATCAGCCCCAGCATTTT. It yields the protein CASSLQGNQPQHF.

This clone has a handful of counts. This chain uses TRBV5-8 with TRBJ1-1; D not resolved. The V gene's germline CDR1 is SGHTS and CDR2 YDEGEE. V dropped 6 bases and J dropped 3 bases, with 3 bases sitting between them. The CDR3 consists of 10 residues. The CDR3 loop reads CASTYTEAFF. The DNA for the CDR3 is TGTGCCAGCACATACACTGAAGCTTTCTTT.

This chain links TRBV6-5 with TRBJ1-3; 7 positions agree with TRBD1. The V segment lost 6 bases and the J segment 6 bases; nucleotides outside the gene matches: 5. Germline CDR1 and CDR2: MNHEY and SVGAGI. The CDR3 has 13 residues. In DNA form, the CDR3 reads TGTGCCAGCAGCTTACAGGGGTTAAACACCATATATTTT. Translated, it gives CASSLQGLNTIYF.